The sequence of this T cell receptor beta chain was determined in a study of T cells in Graves' hyperthyroidism and ophthalmopathy (dated by TCRdb to the late 2010s). The study in broad terms: Peripheral blood samples were taken at the time of initial diagnosis, prior to any treatment. To identify TCR V-J signatures that set the groups apart, the researchers used a discovery cohort of 100 patients, made up of 43 with Graves' ophthalmopathy and some 58 with stable Graves' hyperthyroidism. Whether ophthalmopathy could be predicted prospectively was tested in an independent validation cohort made up of fewer than 20 hyperthyroidism patients plus 17 patients who later progressed to ophthalmopathy. The roughly 100 discovery patients were randomly divided into training and test sets at a 7:3 ratio. The study also compared thyroid tissue and blood T-cell repertoires from several Graves' hyperthyroidism patients. After blood sampling, hyperthyroidism patients were treated with methimazole at a starting dose of 30 mg daily, and ophthalmopathy patients were treated with high-dose intravenous methylprednisolone. The paper reports TCR Vbeta CDR3 sequencing of approximately 130 peripheral blood samples: 43 ophthalmopathy, 70 to 85 hyperthyroidism and approximately 17 progressor patients.

Taken from cysteine to phenylalanine, the CDR3 has 13 residues. The only DNA kept is the CDR3, 39 bases in frame from the first base. V is cut back by 7 bases and J by 4 bases, with 3 bases in the junction unmatched. CDR1 and CDR2 were assigned from the germline V gene as SQVTM and ANQGSEA. Amplification of TCR beta CDR3 regions was carried out from RNA transcripts. A first-round RT-PCR of the TCR CDR3 used the HTBI primer set with the Qiagen OneStep RT-PCR kit. Libraries were constructed in a second round of multiplex PCR, after which size selection and purification were carried out. The libraries were sequenced on an Illumina HiSeq2000 using paired-end 100 bp reads. Processing in the source paper ran as follows. SOAPnuke was used to process the raw data, removing reads that contained adapters or uncalled bases, had a mean Phred below 15, or lacked an exact match to the constant primer or identifier. COPE v1.2.5 was used to merge the high-quality paired reads, and each unique nucleotide sequence was defined as a clonotype. Clonotypes were aligned to IMGT TRBV, TRBD and TRBJ reference segments using MiTCR v1.1. Analysis was restricted to V-J combinations with a frequency above 0.0001, which covered 98% to 99.2% of repertoires. The TCS score was defined as the ratio of F50 (clonal expansion) to E x V (chaos), calculated using BLOSUM62-based TCRdist between CDR3 peptides within each V-J. Welch's t-statistics and random forest reduced roughly 530 V-J features to about 12, which were used in a naive Bayes classifier (R e1071). The public reads were reprocessed in TCRdb via fastp at Q25 and MiXCR, keeping in-frame beta chains. Rows with one shared CDR3 protein collapse into an entry with the most common genes and DNA. None of the V and J calls come from the authors' own analysis; TCRdb made them. The sample records about 320,000 distinct CDR3 sequences, roughly 17% of which are singletons. The top ten clones comprise around 34% of the sample.

This clonotype was seen a few times. Its antigen target is currently unknown. The record has no base qualities; no much larger clone is one base away. A patient counted as having stable Graves' hyperthyroidism if no progression to ophthalmopathy occurred over 18 months of follow-up. Hyperthyroidism patients were aged 18 to 65 years and newly diagnosed, with disease duration of less than 2 months. Any patient with an uncontrolled infection, another autoimmune disease, pregnancy or lactation was excluded. Diagnoses were based on clinical symptoms, serum thyroxine and TRAb, thyroid ultrasound and orbital computed tomography. PBMCs were separated from 8 to 10 ml of fresh peripheral blood using Ficoll-Paque density gradient centrifugation. Trizol reagent was used to extract total RNA, and RNA quality was then checked on an Agilent 2100 Bioanalyzer. The paper's findings and limits, for the study overall: No statistical method was used to fix the sample size in advance, and group allocation was not hidden from the investigators. Blood samples also contained most of the expanded thyroid clonotypes (frequency above 0.001), which suggests that blood repertoires may reflect thyroid immune responses. In validation, the model predicted progression to ophthalmopathy with roughly 66% sensitivity and around 72% specificity, a median of roughly seven months before onset. A model built on a 13 V-J signature distinguished ophthalmopathy from stable hyperthyroidism, reaching 85% to 90% sensitivity and under 84% specificity in cross-validation and 80%/75% in testing.

This chain joins TRBV29-1 to TRBJ2-2, with TRBD2 matching 10 junction bases. Sequencing was done on a sample of blood. This sequence was found in a man aged 30-40 years with Graves' hyperthyroidism. The DNA reads as follows: TGCAGCGCTTGGACTAGCGGCACCGGGGAGCTGTTTTTT. This codes for CSAWTSGTGELFF.